The 31 T cell receptor beta chains listed next were all sequenced from one sample in a study of blood T cell repertoires in COVID-19. The protocol was immunoSEQ multiplex PCR, while the TCRdb copy is restricted to in-frame clones and leaves out a portion. The sample includes over 150,000 clones, 75% to 90% seen only once; the top ten take less than 3%. Sequencing was carried out using peripheral blood. These receptors came from a woman aged 60-75 years with acute or convalescent COVID-19.

The chain joins TRBV30 to TRBJ1-5; no clear D gene. Germline CDR1 reads GTSNPN; CDR2 reads SVGIG (reference sequence). This CDR3 has 13 amino acids. V shed 5 bases and J shed 3 bases, with 11 bases lying between them. The CDR3 sequence: CAWRSLANQPQHF. The CDR3 nucleotides read TGTGCCTGGCGTTCGCTGGCCAATCAGCCCCAGCATTTT.

The CDR3 here is CASISRAGGNIQYF. The CDR3 DNA reads as TGTGCCAGCATATCGAGGGCAGGGGGAAACATTCAGTACTTC. The chain uses TRBV6-5 and TRBJ2-4; 7 nucleotides line up with TRBD1. The CDR3 is made up of 14 amino acids. Per germline, CDR1 MNHEY and CDR2 SVGAGI. J gave up 6 bases and V 7 bases, and 9 bases lay outside the gene matches.

Only one count was recorded for this clone. This chain links TRBV20-1 with TRBJ2-1; D possibly corresponds to TRBD1 (6 bases). The CDR3 extends over 12 amino acids. Looked up from germline, CDR1 is DFQATT and CDR2 is SNEGSKA (reference sequence). V shed 3 bases and J shed 9 bases, with 12 bases lying between them. Here the CDR3 reads CSASRGKGEQFF. DNA for the CDR3: TGCAGTGCTAGTAGGGGGAAGGGTGAGCAGTTCTTC.

As to this clone: Relative to the germline gene, one junction end is altered; a read error may explain this. This rearrangement joins TRBV6-5 to TRBJ1-4; tentative D call: TRBD1 (6 bases). The CDR3 length is 15 residues. Germline assignment: CDR1 MNHEY and CDR2 SVGAGI. CDR3 amino acids: CASSYYRATNEKLFF. The CDR3 DNA sequence: TGTGCCAGCAGCTACTACAGGGCAACTAATGAAAAACTGTTTTTT.

J is TRBJ2-1 and V is TRBV28; TRBD1 agrees at 10 bases. The J segment lost 5 bases and the V segment lost 5 bases, leaving 12 bases of the junction unmatched. This CDR3 comprises 17 residues. Germline V lookup: CDR1 MDHEN, CDR2 SYDVKM. This CDR3 reads CASSALAGDRGNNEQFF. The CDR3 region has the DNA TGTGCCAGCAGTGCCCTAGCAGGGGACAGGGGTAACAATGAGCAGTTCTTC.

The rearrangement uses TRBV9 and TRBJ2-3; 7 positions agree with TRBD2. In germline, CDR1 is SGDLS, CDR2 YYNGEE. V lost 4 bases, J lost 0 bases, and 5 bases stayed unmatched. This CDR3 region has 15 residues. CDR3 region: CASSPGLVSTDTQYF. The CDR3 DNA sequence: TGTGCCAGCAGCCCTGGACTAGTGAGCACAGATACGCAGTATTTT.

The V call is TRBV5-8, the J call TRBJ2-5; D gene uncertain. The V gene's germline CDR1 is SGHTS and CDR2 YDEGEE. The CDR3 spans 12 residues. Trimming took off 4 bases at V and 0 bases at J, with 4 bases between the two ends. Here the CDR3 DNA reads TGTGCCAGCAGCCAGTACCAAGAGACCCAGTACTTC. It codes for CASSQYQETQYF.

V gene TRBV5-1 combines with J gene TRBJ2-3, with 11 positions matching TRBD2. This CDR3 has 16 residues. Germline CDR1 SGHRS, CDR2 YFSETQ. V gave up 0 bases and J gave up 3 bases; unmatched junction bases: 3. The CDR3 loop reads CASSLVVAGGTDTQYF. CDR3 sequence (DNA): TGCGCCAGCAGCTTGGTAGTAGCGGGGGGGACAGATACGCAGTATTTT.

The gene calls are TRBV19 and TRBJ1-3, with 10 bases that match TRBD1. Germline CDR1 and CDR2: LNHDA and SQIVND (reference sequence). This CDR3 has 14 residues. Losses at the gene ends were 8 bases for V and 4 bases for J; bases not matched to a gene: 5. The chain's CDR3 is CASGGTGVGNTIYF. The CDR3 DNA reads TGTGCCAGTGGTGGGACAGGGGTAGGAAACACCATATATTTT.

The V gene is TRBV25-1, the J gene TRBJ2-2, with 8 nucleotides matching TRBD1. Germline CDR1 reads MGHDK; CDR2 reads SYGVNS. V shed 3 bases, J shed 7 bases, and the junction held 4 bases outside the gene matches. There are 14 residues in the CDR3. CDR3 nucleotide sequence: TGTGCCAGCAGTGACAGGGGGCGGAGCGGGGAGCTGTTTTTT. It yields the protein CASSDRGRSGELFF. Based on the CDR3 plus reference TRBV25-1 and TRBJ2-2, the full variable domain is EADIYQTPRYLVIGTGKKITLECSQTMGHDKMYWYQQDPGMELHLIHYSYGVNSTEKGDLSSESTVSRIRTEHFPLTLESARPSHTSQYLCASSDRGRSGELFFGEGSRLTVL.

CDR3 amino acids: CASSLSHRGDQPQHF. The CDR3 nucleotides are TGTGCCAGCAGTTTATCCCACAGGGGGGATCAGCCCCAGCATTTT. The chain uses TRBV27 and TRBJ1-5; TRBD1 aligns across 8 bases. Per the germline V gene, CDR1 is MNHEY and CDR2 is SMNVEV (reference sequence). The length of the CDR3 is 15 residues. With V trimmed by 0 bases and J by 5 bases, 3 bases remained unmatched.

The V gene is TRBV6-6, the J gene TRBJ2-3; D not certain. Trimming shortened V by 3 bases and J by 0 bases, and 7 bases separated the two germline ends. CDR3 size: 14 residues. Germline assignment: CDR1 MNHNY and CDR2 SVGAGI (reference sequence). CDR3 sequence reads: CASSYDGSTDTQYF. The CDR3 DNA sequence: TGTGCCAGCAGTTATGACGGGAGCACAGATACGCAGTATTTT.

The chain recombines TRBV18 with TRBJ1-2, with 8 bases matching TRBD1. V was clipped by 0 bases and J by 2 bases; unmatched bases: 5. CDR3 size: 16 residues. Germline CDR1 is KGHSH and CDR2 is LQKENI. CDR3 amino acids: CASSPPIQGANYGYTF. DNA of the CDR3: TGTGCCAGCTCACCACCGATTCAGGGGGCAAACTATGGCTACACCTTC. The whole variable domain, remainder taken from reference TRBV18 and TRBJ1-2, is NAGVMQNPRHLVRRRGQEARLRCSPMKGHSHVYWYRQLPEEGLKFMVYLQKENIIDESGMPKERFSAEFPKEGPSILRIQQVVRGDSAAYFCASSPPIQGANYGYTFGSGTRLTVV.

CDR3 DNA: TGTGCCAGCAGCGCCCGGCGGGGGTGGCAGGGGGCATTTGGAAACACCATATATTTT. Protein product: CASSARRGWQGAFGNTIYF. The rearrangement uses TRBV21-1 and TRBJ1-3; TRBD1, the table's D call, was not compared with the DNA. TRBV21-1 is labeled a pseudogene. This CDR3 has 19 amino acids.

In DNA, the CDR3 is TGTGCCAGCAGCGCCAGGACTAGCGGGGGCCTCGGGGCCCAGTACTTC. It specifies CASSARTSGGLGAQYF. The V gene is TRBV9, the J gene TRBJ2-5, with 13 bases aligning to TRBD2. V was pared by 3 bases and J by 9 bases, with 11 bases of the junction left unmatched. Germline V gene data show CDR1 as SGDLS and CDR2 as YYNGEE. This CDR3 comprises 16 residues.

The V gene is TRBV27, the J gene TRBJ1-1; 7 bases match TRBD1. From germline, CDR1 is MNHEY and CDR2 SMNVEV (reference sequence). With V trimmed by 5 bases and J by 7 bases, 7 bases remained unmatched. CDR3 length: 13 amino acids. The CDR3 sequence is CASSLLRDSEAFF. The CDR3 DNA reads TGTGCCAGCAGTCTTCTCCGGGACAGTGAAGCTTTCTTT.

Of note for this clone: This sample includes further DNA sequences coding for the same CDR3. This sequence joins TRBV24-1 and TRBJ2-3; 8 nucleotides agree with TRBD1. The CDR3 covers 13 residues. The V and J ends lost 5 bases and 3 bases, in that order; junction bases with no gene match: 0. Germline V gene sequence: CDR1 KGHDR, CDR2 SFDVKD. This chain's CDR3 is CATSGQGTDTQYF. In nucleotides, the CDR3 is TGTGCCACCAGTGGACAGGGGACAGATACGCAGTATTTT.

The genes are TRBV7-6 and TRBJ1-6, with D perhaps matching TRBD1 (6 bases). The CDR3 runs 15 residues. Germline CDR1 is SGHVS and CDR2 is FNYEAQ. Trimming cost V 0 bases and J 7 bases, with 10 bases left between them. CDR3 in amino acids: CASSLAQGINSPLHF. CDR3 nucleotides: TGTGCCAGCAGCTTAGCACAGGGAATCAATTCACCCCTCCACTTT.

The genes are TRBV14 and TRBJ1-6, with TRBD1 as a possible D gene (5 bases). Germline V gives CDR1 SGHDN, CDR2 FVKESK. Deletions cut 0 bases from V and 14 bases from J, with 11 bases between. This CDR3 has 13 residues. CDR3: CASSQDLGGTLHF. The CDR3 DNA reads as TGTGCCAGCAGCCAAGATTTGGGGGGTACCCTCCACTTT. Full variable domain (missing parts from reference TRBV14 and TRBJ1-6): EAGVTQFPSHSVIEKGQTVTLRCDPISGHDNLYWYRRVMGKEIKFLLHFVKESKQDESGMPNNRFLAERTGGTYSTLKVQPAELEDSGVYFCASSQDLGGTLHFGNGTRLTVT.

The V call is TRBV30, the J call TRBJ1-3; tentatively, D is TRBD1 (6 bases). V lost 8 bases to trimming and J lost 6 bases, with 14 bases between them. This CDR3 is 12 amino acids long. Germline-derived CDR1 and CDR2 are GTSNPN and SVGIG (reference sequence). This CDR3 is CATGQLSNTIYF. The CDR3 DNA reads as TGTGCCACCGGACAGCTTTCAAACACCATATATTTT. Based on the CDR3 plus reference TRBV30 and TRBJ1-3, the full variable domain is SQTIHQWPATLVQPVGSPLSLECTVEGTSNPNLYWYRQAAGRGLQLLFYSVGIGQISSEVPQNLSASRPQDRQFILSSKKLLLSDSGFYLCATGQLSNTIYFGEGSWLTVV.

This chain connects TRBV10-3 to TRBJ2-7; TRBD1 matches at 10 bases. The CDR3 covers 13 residues. V trimming: 10 bases; J trimming: 4 bases; junction bases outside the gene matches: 7. Germline CDR1 and CDR2: ENHRY and SYGVKD. CDR3 protein: CATSGTGEYEQYF. The CDR3 DNA reads TGTGCCACCTCCGGGACAGGGGAGTACGAGCAGTACTTC.

This clone was observed at least ten times. V and J are TRBV29-1 and TRBJ2-2, with D possibly TRBD2 on 5 matching bases. The CDR3 has 15 amino acids. Trimming took 1 base from V and 4 from J, leaving 13 bases between them. From germline, CDR1 is SQVTM and CDR2 ANQGSEA. This chain's CDR3 is CSVEGASEGTGELFF. CDR3 in DNA: TGCAGCGTTGAAGGCGCCAGCGAGGGCACCGGGGAGCTGTTTTTT.

This chain joins TRBV5-4 and TRBJ2-7, with D perhaps matching TRBD1 (6 bases). The CDR3 is 16 residues long. Trimming pared 1 base from V and 3 bases from J, leaving 17 bases between. Germline V lookup: CDR1 SGHNT, CDR2 YYREEE (reference sequence). CDR3 DNA sequence: TGTGCCAGCAGCTTGCCCTCTCGGACAGCGAACTACGAGCAGTACTTC. Translation gives CASSLPSRTANYEQYF.

Only a few counts were recorded for this clone. This sequence joins TRBV28 and TRBJ1-5; D is possibly TRBD1 (6 bases). V lost 5 bases and J 4 bases, leaving 12 bases between the germline ends. CDR1 and CDR2 from the germline V gene are MDHEN and SYDVKM. The CDR3 runs to 14 residues. The CDR3 sequence is CASSIGGANQPQHF. DNA for the CDR3: TGTGCCAGCAGTATAGGGGGGGCAAATCAGCCCCAGCATTTT.

DNA of the CDR3: TGTGCCAGCCAAAGGACTCCCAGGATGAACACTGAAGCTTTCTTT. Its translation: CASQRTPRMNTEAFF. The chain has TRBV2 and TRBJ1-1; no reliable D call. The CDR3 consists of 15 residues. With 8 bases removed from V and 0 bases from J, the gap between germline ends came to 16 bases. The germline CDR1 and CDR2 sequences are SNHLY and FYNNEI.

This chain connects TRBV18 to TRBJ1-4, with D possibly matching TRBD1 (5 bases). V lost 2 bases to trimming and J lost 11 bases, with 12 bases between them. Germline V gene data show CDR1 as KGHSH and CDR2 as LQKENI. The CDR3 is made up of 13 amino acids. CDR3 coding DNA: TGTGCCAGCTCACCATCAGGGAACATCAAACTGTTTTTT. Its translation: CASSPSGNIKLFF.

The count of this clone is one. This chain joins TRBV5-4 and TRBJ1-2; D not certain. V shed 0 bases and J shed 2 bases, with 8 bases lying between them. The CDR3 has 14 amino acids. Looked up from germline, CDR1 is SGHNT and CDR2 is YYREEE (reference sequence). The CDR3 reads CASSLGGLNYGYTF. The DNA for the CDR3 is TGTGCCAGCAGCTTGGGCGGCCTAAACTATGGCTACACCTTC.

The chain is built from TRBV5-6 and TRBJ1-6, with a tentative D call TRBD1 (6 bases). The CDR3 totals 14 residues. The V end lost 2 bases, the J end lost 14 bases, and 17 bases lay between the germline ends. Germline CDR1 is SGHDT and CDR2 is YYEEEE. The CDR3 sequence: CASSFGQSQITLHF. The DNA for the CDR3 is TGTGCCAGCAGCTTCGGACAGAGTCAAATAACCCTCCACTTT.

This clone appeared once. CDR3: CASSHGLRALFF. The CDR3, as DNA: TGTGCCAGCAGTCACGGACTCCGGGCCCTGTTCTTC. The V and J genes are TRBV12-3 or TRBV12-4 and TRBJ2-1; maybe TRBD2 (5 bases). With 5 bases removed from V and 15 bases from J, the gap between germline ends came to 17 bases. The CDR3 loop spans 12 amino acids.

CDR3 in DNA: TGTGCCAGCCGGAGTGGCTCCTATAATTCACCCCTCCACTTT. Protein: CASRSGSYNSPLHF. The V gene is TRBV27, the J gene TRBJ1-6; D remains ambiguous. CDR1 is MNHEY and CDR2 is SMNVEV in the germline V gene (reference sequence). CDR3 length: 14 amino acids. V was clipped by 8 bases and J by 0 bases, with 8 bases between them.

The V call is TRBV7-9, the J call TRBJ2-7; weak D call: TRBD1 (6 bases). V dropped 5 bases and J dropped 6 bases, with 14 bases sitting between them. There are 13 residues in the CDR3. The germline V gene encodes CDR1 SEHNR and CDR2 FQNEAQ (reference sequence). CDR3 DNA sequence: TGTGCCAGCAGCCTTCTCAGGGGCTTCGAGCAGTACTTC. Translation: CASSLLRGFEQYF.